The clone carrying this T cell receptor (beta chain) appeared once. As yet, its antigen is unknown. This specimen belongs to a study of cytomegalovirus exposure and HLA in healthy donors. Findings of the study overall: An assumption of roughly uniform sequencing depth across donors underlay the presence/absence analyses. Among TCR sequences, most were rare, though some public TCRs appeared in many donors. For most TCR beta V segments, an earlier analysis put the productive rate at about 87% or about 30% of the time. Information on immune exposure was restricted to one variable (CMV serostatus).

Germline V CDR1 and CDR2: KGHSH, LQKENI. The V and J ends lost 0 bases and 3 bases, in that order; junction bases with no gene match: 1. The CDR3 totals 15 residues. PCR involved 60 Vbeta and 13 Jbeta primers. The assay was immunoSEQ multiplex PCR, and TCRdb's table has in-frame clones only and misses some. Of over 55,000 clones detected, around 80% appear once; the ten largest clones hold around 4%. Sample: PBMCs. This receptor was obtained from a young woman in good health and CMV-seronegative. The chain couples TRBV18 to TRBJ2-1, with 8 nucleotides matching TRBD2. This CDR3 is CASSPPAGGYNEQFF. CDR3 coding DNA: TGTGCCAGCTCACCACCGGCGGGAGGCTACAATGAGCAGTTCTTC.